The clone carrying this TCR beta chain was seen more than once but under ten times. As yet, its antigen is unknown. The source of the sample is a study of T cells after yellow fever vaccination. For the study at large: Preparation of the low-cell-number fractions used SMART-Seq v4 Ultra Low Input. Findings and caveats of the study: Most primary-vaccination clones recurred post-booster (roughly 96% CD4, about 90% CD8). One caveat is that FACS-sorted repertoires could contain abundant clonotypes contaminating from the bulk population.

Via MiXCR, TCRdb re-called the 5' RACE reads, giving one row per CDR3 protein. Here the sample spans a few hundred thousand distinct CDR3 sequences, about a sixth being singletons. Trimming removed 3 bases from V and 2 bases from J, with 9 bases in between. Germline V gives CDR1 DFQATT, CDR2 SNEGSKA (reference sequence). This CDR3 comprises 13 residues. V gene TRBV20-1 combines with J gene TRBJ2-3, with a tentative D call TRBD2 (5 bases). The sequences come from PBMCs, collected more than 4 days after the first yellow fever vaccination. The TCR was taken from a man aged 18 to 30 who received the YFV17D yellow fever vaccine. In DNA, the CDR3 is TGCAGTGCTAGGAGGGAACCCACAGATACGCAGTATTTT. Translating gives CSARREPTDTQYF.